The 24 T cell receptor beta chains reported below all come from one sample, sequenced in a study of blood T cell repertoires in COVID-19. TCRdb's table, derived via immunoSEQ multiplex PCR, lists solely in-frame clones and lacks some. Found here are roughly 670,000 clones, approximately 90% of them singletons; the top ten hold over 0.2%. The sequenced material came from peripheral blood. These TCRs come from a woman between 18 and 29 years old with acute or convalescent COVID-19.

The V gene is TRBV3-1 (or the pseudogene TRBV3-2), the J gene TRBJ1-1; D is possibly TRBD1 (5 bases). V was trimmed by 2 bases and J by 9 bases, leaving 10 bases between them. This CDR3 region has 12 residues. Germline V CDR1 and CDR2: LGHDT, YNNKEL (reference sequence). The CDR3 sequence: CASSQSGWQAFF. The CDR3, as DNA: TGTGCCAGCAGCCAATCAGGGTGGCAAGCTTTCTTT.

This rearrangement joins TRBV19 to TRBJ2-7, with D perhaps matching TRBD1 (5 bases). Trimming took 7 bases from V and 3 from J, leaving 10 bases between them. The CDR3 consists of 12 residues. Germline CDR1 LNHDA, CDR2 SQIVND (reference sequence). The CDR3 protein is CASTGNRYEQYF. In nucleotides, the CDR3 is TGTGCCAGTACAGGGAATCGCTACGAGCAGTACTTC.

The chain couples TRBV10-2 to TRBJ1-2, with 7 bases matching TRBD1. With 10 bases clipped from V and 2 bases from J, the junction kept 10 bases outside the gene matches. Germline CDR1 WSHSY, CDR2 SAAADI. There are 14 residues in the CDR3. The DNA for the CDR3 is TGCGCCATCCAAGGCGACAGGGAGAACTATGGCTACACCTTC. This encodes CAIQGDRENYGYTF.

This chain uses TRBV24-1 with TRBJ2-1; the D gene is possibly TRBD2 (5 bases). Germline V gene data show CDR1 as KGHDR and CDR2 as SFDVKD. V was clipped by 4 bases and J by 0 bases, with 12 bases between them. CDR3 length equals 16 residues. The CDR3 region is CATSDLSVSSYNEQFF. In DNA form, the CDR3 reads TGTGCCACCAGTGACCTTAGCGTTAGCTCCTACAATGAGCAGTTCTTC.

The gene calls are TRBV18 and TRBJ2-7; D is perhaps TRBD1 (5 bases). The CDR3 totals 16 residues. The V end lost 2 bases, the J end lost 0 bases, and 14 bases lay between the germline ends. Germline loops: CDR1 KGHSH, CDR2 LQKENI. CDR3 in amino acids: CASSPFRASISYEQYF. Here the CDR3 DNA reads TGTGCCAGCTCACCATTCAGGGCCTCAATCTCCTACGAGCAGTACTTC.

The V call is TRBV18, the J call TRBJ1-5; 8 bases fit TRBD1. V was clipped by 4 bases and J by 2 bases; unmatched bases: 1. Germline V gives CDR1 KGHSH, CDR2 LQKENI. The CDR3 contains 14 residues. The CDR3 DNA reads as TGTGCCAGCTCACTGACAGGGGGCAATCAGCCCCAGCATTTT. Protein sequence: CASSLTGGNQPQHF.

The V gene is TRBV28, the J gene TRBJ1-4; possibly TRBD1 for D (6 bases). CDR1 and CDR2 (germline): MDHEN, SYDVKM. The CDR3 has 14 amino acids. Between the trimmed V and J ends, which lost 3 bases and 10 bases, there was a span of 15 bases. The CDR3 protein is CASSFPQGYGKLFF. The DNA of the CDR3 is TGTGCCAGCAGTTTCCCTCAGGGGTACGGAAAACTGTTTTTT.

The rearrangement links TRBV5-1 to TRBJ1-2, with D uncertain. The germline gives CDR1 SGHRS, CDR2 YFSETQ. V lost 5 bases and J 4 bases, leaving 9 bases between the germline ends. The CDR3 extends over 12 amino acids. CDR3 coding DNA: TGCGCCAGCAGTTGGGCGGGCTATGGCTACACCTTC. Its translation: CASSWAGYGYTF.

The rearrangement uses TRBV6-5 and TRBJ1-2; TRBD1 is a possible D gene (6 bases). The CDR3 loop spans 12 amino acids. The V end was cut by 6 bases, the J end by 10 bases, with 15 bases between. CDR1 is MNHEY and CDR2 is SVGAGI in the germline V gene. The CDR3 nucleotides are TGTGCCAGCAGCCCAACAGGGTTAGTCTACACCTTC. Translation: CASSPTGLVYTF.

This clone was observed a few times. The chain combines TRBV4-2 with TRBJ1-2; 9 nucleotides line up with TRBD1. The V gene end was trimmed by 4 bases and the J gene end by 6 bases; junction bases not matched to a gene: 6. The CDR3 length is 14 residues. CDR1 is LGHNA and CDR2 is YNFKEQ in the germline V gene. CDR3 in DNA: TGTGCCAGCAGCCGTCGACAGGGGGAAGATGGCTACACCTTC. Translated, it gives CASSRRQGEDGYTF.

The rearrangement uses TRBV9 and TRBJ2-1; TRBD2 agrees at 9 bases. V shed 3 bases, J shed 7 bases, and the junction held 11 bases outside the gene matches. Germline CDR1 reads SGDLS; CDR2 reads YYNGEE. The CDR3 runs to 16 residues. The CDR3 spells CASSGTLAGLGNEQFF. CDR3 bases: TGTGCCAGCAGCGGAACTCTAGCGGGGCTGGGTAATGAGCAGTTCTTC.

This chain links TRBV6-5 with TRBJ1-6; 8 bases are a match to TRBD1. This CDR3 comprises 16 residues. The germline CDR1 and CDR2 sequences are MNHEY and SVGAGI. J lost 7 bases, V lost 0 bases, and 5 bases had no gene match. The CDR3 region is CASSYSAGGENSPLHF. The DNA of the CDR3 is TGTGCCAGCAGTTACTCGGCAGGGGGCGAAAATTCACCCCTCCACTTT.

The chain recombines TRBV28 with TRBJ1-2; D is unclear. V lost 6 bases and J 7 bases, leaving 15 bases between the germline ends. Germline-derived CDR1 and CDR2 are MDHEN and SYDVKM. CDR3 length equals 13 residues. The CDR3 nucleotides read TGTGCCAGCAGCGCCCCTACGCAACCTGGCTACACCTTC. Its translation: CASSAPTQPGYTF.

V and J are TRBV7-9 and TRBJ2-7; D ambiguous. CDR1 is SEHNR and CDR2 is FQNEAQ in the germline V gene (reference sequence). V was cut by 5 bases and J by 5 bases, with 10 bases left in between. There are 12 residues in the CDR3. The DNA of the CDR3 is TGTGCCAGCAGCGCCTCACTGGACGAGCAGTACTTC. Its translation: CASSASLDEQYF.

The J gene is TRBJ2-3, the V gene TRBV28, with TRBD1 matching over 9 bases. V lost 2 bases to trimming and J lost 2 bases; unmatched junction nucleotides: 2. This CDR3 spans 15 amino acids. CDR1 is MDHEN and CDR2 is SYDVKM in the germline V gene. The CDR3 region has the DNA TGTGCCAGCAGTTTACGGACAGGGGACACAGATACGCAGTATTTT. Residues: CASSLRTGDTDTQYF.

For the CDR3, the DNA is TGCGCCAGCAGCTATGGGACAGGAAACACCATATATTTT. Translated, it gives CASSYGTGNTIYF. The V gene is TRBV5-1, the J gene TRBJ1-3, with D tentatively TRBD1 (6 bases). V was pared by 3 bases and J by 4 bases, with 8 bases between. CDR1 is SGHRS, CDR2 YFSETQ, per germline. This CDR3 region has 13 residues.

The chain joins TRBV9 to TRBJ1-5; 7 bases match TRBD1. V lost 4 bases, J lost 0 bases, and 13 bases stayed unmatched. This CDR3 is built from 18 residues. The germline V gene has CDR1 SGDLS and CDR2 YYNGEE. CDR3 DNA sequence: TGTGCCAGCAGCAAGGACAGGACGAGGGTTCTTAGCAATCAGCCCCAGCATTTT. As protein: CASSKDRTRVLSNQPQHF.

This clone was detected only once. The V call is TRBV6-2 or TRBV6-3, the J call TRBJ1-1; 7 bases map to TRBD1. Losses at the gene ends were 0 bases for V and 1 base for J; bases not matched to a gene: 20. This CDR3 contains 21 residues. From germline, CDR1 is MNHEY and CDR2 SVGEGT. This CDR3 is CASSYSTFRTYLDRKNTEAFF. CDR3 sequence (DNA): TGTGCCAGCAGTTACTCGACCTTTCGAACTTACTTGGACAGGAAGAACACTGAAGCTTTCTTT.

The chain recombines TRBV19 with TRBJ2-1; the match to TRBD1 covers 9 bases. CDR3 size: 17 residues. Germline V CDR1 and CDR2: LNHDA, SQIVND (reference sequence). J lost 3 bases, V lost 5 bases, and 11 bases had no gene match. The chain's CDR3 is CASSPQPTGGNYNEQFF. The CDR3 coding sequence is TGTGCCAGTAGTCCTCAACCGACAGGGGGGAACTACAATGAGCAGTTCTTC.

This clone was counted only a few times. The chain joins TRBV19 to TRBJ1-2; D is ambiguous. Germline V gene lookup returns CDR1 LNHDA and CDR2 SQIVND (reference sequence). The CDR3 contains 15 residues. V was clipped by 3 bases and J by 0 bases, with 11 bases between them. The chain's CDR3 is CASSIGILANYGYTF. CDR3 in DNA: TGTGCCAGTAGTATCGGGATCCTAGCTAACTATGGCTACACCTTC.

The chain employs TRBV5-1 and TRBJ1-1, with D uncertain. This CDR3 is 12 amino acids long. Germline CDR1 SGHRS, CDR2 YFSETQ. V was shortened by 3 bases and J by 3 bases, with 6 bases between the two germline ends. CDR3 sequence reads: CASSYGYTEAFF. CDR3 coding DNA: TGCGCCAGCAGCTACGGGTACACTGAAGCTTTCTTT.

The V gene is TRBV9, the J gene TRBJ1-2; maybe TRBD1 (6 bases). V lost 6 bases and J lost 5, with 14 bases in between. The CDR3 has 13 amino acids. Germline values: CDR1 SGDLS, CDR2 YYNGEE. CDR3 nucleotide sequence: TGTGCCAGCACACAGGGAGGGCCATATGGCTACACCTTC. Its translation: CASTQGGPYGYTF.

The V call is TRBV11-2, the J call TRBJ1-2; D might be TRBD1 (5 bases). V was shortened by 1 base and J by 8 bases, with 11 bases between the two germline ends. The CDR3 totals 13 residues. CDR1 SGHAT and CDR2 FQNNGV come from the germline V gene. Here the CDR3 DNA reads TGTGCCAGCAGCTTAGCCGCCGGGGGAGGCTACACCTTC. Translated, it gives CASSLAAGGGYTF. Together with reference TRBV11-2 and TRBJ1-2, the CDR3 gives the full variable domain: EAGVAQSPRYKIIEKRQSVAFWCNPISGHATLYWYQQILGQGPKLLIQFQNNGVVDDSQLPKDRFSAERLKGVDSTLKIQPAKLEDSAVYLCASSLAAGGGYTFGSGTRLTVV.

CDR3 loop: CASSAQTGVHGYTF. The CDR3 DNA is TGTGCCAGTAGTGCACAGACAGGGGTTCATGGCTACACCTTC. The chain recombines TRBV19 with TRBJ1-2; 8 bases map to TRBD1. Germline V CDR1 and CDR2: LNHDA, SQIVND (reference sequence). V shed 5 bases, J shed 6 bases, and the junction held 8 bases outside the gene matches. CDR3 size: 14 residues.